Listed below are T cell receptor beta chains from one sample, sequenced in a study of blood T cell repertoires in COVID-19. The method was immunoSEQ multiplex PCR; TCRdb's version includes in-frame clones alone and lacks a portion of them. The sample has just over 150,000 clones; approximately 84% are singletons. Specimen: peripheral blood. These receptors were taken from a woman of 80 years or more with acute or convalescent COVID-19. Each CDR3 is given with its conserved first and last residue. The D gene is left open where the match is weak. Some rows mark clone size as missing; the rest say once, few, many or name a class of expanded clone.

D: TRBD1
V: TRBV2
size: .
J: TRBJ2-3
CDR3: CASSQKQGARADTQYF
DNA: TGTGCCAGCAGTCAAAAACAGGGGGCAAGGGCAGATACGCAGTATTTT

D: .
V: TRBV5-1
size: once
J: TRBJ1-2
CDR3: CASSLETTGLRGYTF
DNA: TGCGCCAGCAGCTTAGAAACGACAGGTCTCCGTGGCTACACCTTC

D: .
V: TRBV5-4
size: .
J: TRBJ2-2
CDR3: CASSRIEAGELFF
DNA: TGTGCCAGCAGCCGAATTGAGGCCGGGGAGCTGTTTTTT

D: TRBD2
V: TRBV30
size: few
J: TRBJ2-3
CDR3: CAWYTGTSGRTDTQYF
DNA: TGTGCCTGGTATACCGGGACTAGCGGGAGAACAGATACGCAGTATTTT

D: .
V: TRBV30
size: once
J: TRBJ2-1
CDR3: CAWSVDTYNEQFF
DNA: TGTGCCTGGAGTGTCGACACCTACAATGAGCAGTTCTTC

D: TRBD2
V: TRBV6-5
size: .
J: TRBJ2-3
CDR3: CASTVVSGSTDTQYF
DNA: TGTGCCAGCACGGTAGTTAGCGGGAGTACAGATACGCAGTATTTT

D: TRBD1
V: TRBV7-9
size: .
J: TRBJ2-7
CDR3: CASRRQGSYEQYF
DNA: TGTGCCAGCAGACGACAGGGGTCCTACGAGCAGTACTTC

D: TRBD1
V: TRBV7-2
size: .
J: TRBJ2-7
CDR3: CASVPRQGPYEQYF
DNA: TGTGCCAGCGTACCTCGACAGGGCCCCTACGAGCAGTACTTC

D: .
V: TRBV30
size: .
J: TRBJ2-5
CDR3: CAWSPGQGGETQYF
DNA: TGTGCCTGGAGTCCCGGGCAGGGGGGAGAGACCCAGTACTTC

D: TRBD1
V: TRBV5-1
size: few
J: TRBJ1-5
CDR3: CASSEGASNQPQHF
DNA: TGCGCCAGCAGTGAGGGGGCATCCAATCAGCCCCAGCATTTT

D: .
V: TRBV2
size: .
J: TRBJ2-2
CDR3: CASSVGAGTGELFF
DNA: TGTGCCAGCAGTGTGGGGGCCGGCACCGGGGAGCTGTTTTTT

D: TRBD2
V: TRBV3-1/TRBV3-2
size: .
J: TRBJ2-7
CDR3: CASSRSGGRGYEQYF
DNA: TGTGCCAGCAGTCGTTCGGGCGGGAGAGGCTACGAGCAGTACTTC

D: TRBD1
V: TRBV2
size: .
J: TRBJ2-7
CDR3: CASGVTGRDEQYF
DNA: TGTGCCAGCGGGGTGACAGGGAGAGACGAGCAGTACTTC

D: TRBD1
V: TRBV4-1
size: .
J: TRBJ2-1
CDR3: CASSLDRVTYNEQFF
DNA: TGCGCCAGCAGCCTCGACAGGGTTACCTACAATGAGCAGTTCTTC

D: .
V: TRBV5-1
size: .
J: TRBJ2-6
CDR3: CASKEGPGANVLTF
DNA: TGCGCCAGCAAGGAGGGCCCTGGGGCCAACGTCCTGACTTTC

D: .
V: TRBV5-5
size: .
J: TRBJ1-5
CDR3: CASSPSGQPQHF
DNA: TGTGCCAGCAGCCCTAGTGGGCAGCCCCAGCATTTT

D: .
V: TRBV30
size: few
J: TRBJ1-1
CDR3: CAWAIGGDTEAFF
DNA: TGTGCCTGGGCGATAGGAGGGGACACTGAAGCTTTCTTT

D: .
V: TRBV7-9
size: .
J: TRBJ1-2
CDR3: CASSPQGVGGYTF
DNA: TGTGCCAGCAGCCCACAGGGAGTAGGTGGCTACACCTTC

D: TRBD2
V: TRBV9
size: .
J: TRBJ2-1
CDR3: CASSSPRTSGRLYNEQFF
DNA: TGTGCCAGCAGCTCCCCCAGGACTAGCGGGAGGCTTTACAATGAGCAGTTCTTC

D: .
V: TRBV30
size: .
J: TRBJ1-3
CDR3: CAWRGGGNTIYF
DNA: TGTGCCTGGAGAGGAGGGGGAAACACCATATATTTT

D: TRBD1
V: TRBV5-1
size: .
J: TRBJ2-2
CDR3: CASSLGDRGDTGELFF
DNA: TGCGCCAGCAGCTTGGGGGACAGGGGAGACACCGGGGAGCTGTTTTTT

D: TRBD1
V: TRBV30
size: .
J: TRBJ1-1
CDR3: CAWRRTGTGGTEAFF
DNA: TGTGCCTGGAGGAGGACCGGGACAGGGGGCACTGAAGCTTTCTTT

D: .
V: TRBV10-3
size: many
J: TRBJ2-1
CDR3: CAINTGSNEQFF
DNA: TGTGCCATCAACACAGGGAGCAATGAGCAGTTCTTC

D: TRBD2
V: TRBV5-1
size: .
J: TRBJ2-7
CDR3: CASSSQAGGIYEQYF
DNA: TGCGCCAGCAGCTCCCAAGCGGGAGGGATTTACGAGCAGTACTTC

D: .
V: TRBV6-6
size: once
J: TRBJ2-2
CDR3: CASARGTGELFF
DNA: TGTGCCAGCGCTAGGGGGACCGGGGAGCTGTTTTTT

D: TRBD1
V: TRBV19
size: .
J: TRBJ2-1
CDR3: CASWGGQGYNEQFF
DNA: TGTGCCAGTTGGGGTGGACAGGGCTACAATGAGCAGTTCTTC

D: .
V: TRBV29-1
size: .
J: TRBJ2-1
CDR3: CSVALSANNEQFF
DNA: TGCAGCGTTGCTCTCTCCGCTAACAATGAGCAGTTCTTC

D: TRBD1
V: TRBV19
size: .
J: TRBJ1-6
CDR3: CASTPSDRGNSPLHF
DNA: TGTGCCAGTACCCCCTCCGACAGGGGGAATTCACCCCTCCACTTT

D: .
V: TRBV30
size: .
J: TRBJ1-1
CDR3: CAWSRDTEAFF
DNA: TGTGCCTGGAGTCGCGACACCGAAGCTTTCTTT

D: TRBD2
V: TRBV3-1/TRBV3-2
size: once
J: TRBJ2-1
CDR3: CASSQTSGVYNEQFF
DNA: TGTGCCAGCAGCCAAACTAGCGGGGTCTACAATGAGCAGTTCTTC

D: TRBD1
V: TRBV3-1/TRBV3-2
size: few
J: TRBJ1-1
CDR3: CASSRQGARGTEAFF
DNA: TGTGCCAGCAGCAGACAGGGGGCGCGAGGCACTGAAGCTTTCTTT

D: TRBD1
V: TRBV19
size: .
J: TRBJ2-2
CDR3: CASSGFGTGNTGELFF
DNA: TGTGCCAGTAGCGGTTTTGGGACAGGGAACACCGGGGAGCTGTTTTTT

D: TRBD2
V: TRBV5-4
size: few
J: TRBJ2-1
CDR3: CASSDSQRLAGQGEQFF
DNA: TGTGCCAGCAGCGATTCCCAAAGACTAGCGGGGCAGGGTGAGCAGTTCTTC

D: TRBD2
V: TRBV19
size: .
J: TRBJ2-2
CDR3: CASSIIASGRAGELFF
DNA: TGTGCCAGTAGTATTATAGCCAGCGGGAGGGCCGGGGAGCTGTTTTTT

D: .
V: TRBV7-9
size: few
J: TRBJ2-1
CDR3: CASSSRYNEQFF
DNA: TGTGCCAGCAGCTCCAGGTACAATGAGCAGTTCTTC

D: .
V: TRBV5-4
size: .
J: TRBJ2-1
CDR3: CASSFRQGSYNEQFF
DNA: TGTGCCAGCAGCTTTAGGCAGGGGTCATACAATGAGCAGTTCTTC

D: TRBD1
V: TRBV5-1
size: .
J: TRBJ1-4
CDR3: CASSLAGQGAKGEKLFF
DNA: TGCGCCAGCAGCTTGGCCGGACAGGGGGCGAAAGGGGAAAAACTGTTTTTT

D: TRBD1
V: TRBV7-9
size: once
J: TRBJ1-1
CDR3: CASSPETGGNTEAFF
DNA: TGTGCCAGCAGCCCAGAGACAGGGGGCAACACTGAAGCTTTCTTT

D: TRBD1
V: TRBV9
size: .
J: TRBJ2-7
CDR3: CASSARQGAPSYEQYF
DNA: TGTGCCAGCAGCGCGCGACAGGGGGCCCCCTCCTACGAGCAGTACTTC

D: TRBD1
V: TRBV10-3
size: .
J: TRBJ2-6
CDR3: CAIRTGQVQAYSGANVLTF
DNA: TGTGCCATCAGAACAGGACAGGTCCAGGCTTACTCTGGGGCCAACGTCCTGACTTTC

D: TRBD1
V: TRBV6-2/TRBV6-3
size: .
J: TRBJ2-7
CDR3: CASSYGTAISYLYEQYF
DNA: TGTGCCAGCAGTTACGGGACAGCAATATCCTACTTATACGAGCAGTACTTC

D: TRBD2
V: TRBV6-2/TRBV6-3
size: .
J: TRBJ2-1
CDR3: CASSYSAGVRNEQFF
DNA: TGTGCCAGCAGTTATTCAGCGGGAGTACGCAATGAGCAGTTCTTC

D: .
V: TRBV6-1
size: few
J: TRBJ1-1
CDR3: CASTTGSSNTEAFF
DNA: TGTGCCAGCACCACGGGGAGCTCGAACACTGAAGCTTTCTTT

D: .
V: TRBV14
size: .
J: TRBJ2-1
CDR3: CASSQDFELEQFF
DNA: TGTGCCAGCAGCCAAGATTTCGAGCTTGAGCAGTTCTTC

D: TRBD1
V: TRBV27
size: once
J: TRBJ2-7
CDR3: CATSGGQAVGQQYF
DNA: TGTGCCACCTCAGGGGGACAGGCCGTCGGACAGCAGTACTTC